The clone carrying this T cell receptor beta chain was picked up a small number of times. The antigen is undetermined. The sample belongs to a study of blood T cells in healthy people across ages. A sample-barcoded 5' primer and a J-beta primer mix were used in a second PCR of about 7 to 12 cycles. TCRdb reprocessed the 5' RACE reads with MiXCR, giving one entry per CDR3 protein. The table shows about 780,000 distinct CDR3 sequences, with around 24% occurring only once. There are 13 residues in the CDR3. V gave up 6 bases and J gave up 7 bases; unmatched junction bases: 8. CDR1 is DFQATT, CDR2 SNEGSKA, per germline (reference sequence). Findings and limits, study-wide: It was the long-lived donors that had more naive CD4+ cells and higher diversity than aged donors.

These same data were also listed under a study on T cells of mothers and their children.

The receptor was isolated from a boy between 5 and 17 years old in good health. The source material was blood. The chain combines TRBV20-1 with TRBJ1-4; TRBD1 matches 7 bases. The CDR3 DNA is TGCAGTGCAACGAGGGGGCGCGGTGAAAAACTGTTTTTT. Amino acid sequence: CSATRGRGEKLFF.